This TCR beta chain was sequenced for a study of blood T cell repertoires in COVID-19. Background on the study: Spain, Italy and the United States supplied samples that represented acute and convalescent COVID-19. PBMCs, B-cell-depleted T cells, or T cells provided the cDNA or gDNA that made up the material.

Authors' data handling: Researchers report that nucleated cell counts were estimated from reference gene primer amplification. The protocol was immunoSEQ multiplex PCR, while the TCRdb copy is restricted to in-frame clones and leaves out a portion. That table furnishes V, J and clone size, whereas the DNA furnished D and trimming. The data hold over 200,000 clones, with 84% observed a single time. The CDR3 sequence is 16 residues long. CDR1 and CDR2 from the germline V gene are SGHTA and FQGNSA. Trimming cost V 5 bases and J 2 bases; bases outside gene matches: 10. What was sequenced was PBMCs or T cells enriched from blood (not recorded which). This chain joins TRBV7-2 and TRBJ2-7; 9 nucleotides align to TRBD1. This TCR was recovered from a man in his 60s who had recovered from COVID-19. DNA for the CDR3: TGTGCCAGCAGCCCAGCTCCGGGACAGGGAACCTACGAGCAGTACTTC. The encoded protein is CASSPAPGQGTYEQYF.